This T cell receptor (beta chain) was identified in a study of T cell responses to AZD1222 COVID-19 vaccine. Notes on the study in general: Spike-spanning, vaccine-associated CD4 TCRs were dominant at 160-218 and 743-854. The sample set comprised mostly white British donors with more females, and clonal diversity was possibly underestimated. As reported, nearly half of all spike-specific TCRs target variant regions that are unmutated.

Both about-4-week and about-12-week second-dose recipients were combined. In regard to this clone: As yet, its antigen is unknown.

Germline V gene data show CDR1 as SNHLY and CDR2 as FYNNEI. This CDR3 comprises 15 residues. V gave up 0 bases and J gave up 5 bases; unmatched junction bases: 6. The table came from immunoSEQ multiplex PCR; TCRdb's copy has only in-frame clones and leaves some out. The sample lists 180,000 or so clones; around 90% were seen once. This sequence was found in an adult who received the AZD1222 COVID-19 vaccine. The J gene is TRBJ2-5, the V gene TRBV2; 7 bases align to TRBD1. The sample was peripheral blood, taken 28 days after the second AZD1222 dose. The CDR3 protein is CASSEAQGRGETQYF. CDR3 coding DNA: TGTGCCAGCAGTGAAGCACAGGGGCGAGGGGAGACCCAGTACTTC. Full variable domain (rest looked up from reference TRBV2 and TRBJ2-5): EPEVTQTPSHQVTQMGQEVILRCVPISNHLYFYWYRQILGQKVEFLVSFYNNEISEKSEIFDDQFSVERPDGSNFTLKIRSTKLEDSAMYFCASSEAQGRGETQYFGPGTRLLVL.